The 30 T cell receptor beta chains in this list originate from one sample, sequenced in a study of blood T cell repertoires in COVID-19. Libraries were prepared by immunoSEQ multiplex PCR; TCRdb keeps only in-frame clonotypes and omits some of them. The sample contains approximately 91,000 clones, 87% of which appear only once. The material sequenced was peripheral blood. All receptors come from a man between 65 and 85 years old with acute or convalescent COVID-19.

J is TRBJ2-2 and V is TRBV6-6; TRBD1 is a possible D gene (5 bases). Germline assignment: CDR1 MNHNY and CDR2 SVGAGI (reference sequence). The CDR3 is 15 amino acids. Trimming took 6 bases from V and 1 from J, leaving 12 bases between them. The CDR3 nucleotides are TGTGCCAGCAGGTCGACAGAGCTGAACACCGGGGAGCTGTTTTTT. This translates into CASRSTELNTGELFF.

This clone occurred a few times. The gene calls are TRBV6-6 and TRBJ2-2; tentatively, D is TRBD2 (7 bases). CDR3 size: 15 residues. Germline loops: CDR1 MNHNY, CDR2 SVGAGI (reference sequence). The germline V and J ends were trimmed by 11 bases and 5 bases, with 21 bases remaining between them. CDR3 protein: CAASLSEGGTGELFF. The CDR3, as DNA: TGTGCCGCCAGCTTAAGCGAGGGGGGGACCGGGGAGCTGTTTTTT.

This clone was observed a handful of times. The chain joins TRBV29-1 to TRBJ2-2, with 8 bases lining up with TRBD1. Germline CDR1 and CDR2: SQVTM and ANQGSEA. This CDR3 is 13 amino acids long. Trimming at V came to 6 bases and at J to 5 bases, leaving 5 bases not matched to a gene. For the CDR3, the DNA is TGCAGCGTCAGACAGGGGAGGACCGGGGAGCTGTTTTTT. This encodes CSVRQGRTGELFF.

Here the CDR3 reads CASSGRGNTEAFF. The CDR3 nucleotides read TGCGCCAGCAGTGGTAGGGGGAACACTGAAGCTTTCTTT. V usage is TRBV10-2 and J usage is TRBJ1-1, with D perhaps matching TRBD1 (5 bases). The CDR3 has 13 residues. Germline values: CDR1 WSHSY, CDR2 SAAADI. Trimming cost V 4 bases and J 1 base, with 7 bases left between them.

The J gene is TRBJ2-1, the V gene TRBV5-1, with 9 bases lining up with TRBD2. CDR3 length: 19 amino acids. Germline CDR1 is SGHRS and CDR2 is YFSETQ. V shed 1 base, J shed 0 bases, and the junction held 11 bases outside the gene matches. CDR3: CASSLMGLAGYLSYNEQFF. The CDR3 bases are TGCGCCAGCAGCTTGATGGGGCTAGCGGGGTACCTCTCCTACAATGAGCAGTTCTTC.

The CDR3 sequence is CASSLVGPKNQPQHF. Written as DNA, the CDR3 is TGTGCCAGCAGCTTAGTGGGGCCTAAAAATCAGCCCCAGCATTTT. This chain connects TRBV7-9 to TRBJ1-5; possible D gene TRBD1, 5 bases. The CDR3 runs to 15 residues. V dropped 1 base and J dropped 4 bases, with 11 bases sitting between them. Germline CDR1 SEHNR, CDR2 FQNEAQ (reference sequence).

The chain couples TRBV6-5 to TRBJ2-7; 11 bases line up with TRBD2. Germline V CDR1 and CDR2: MNHEY, SVGAGI. The CDR3 runs 14 residues. After removal of 6 bases from V and 4 bases from J, the junction contained 5 bases not matched to a gene. The CDR3 DNA is TGTGCCAGCAGGCTAGCGGGGGGCAGATACGAGCAGTACGTC. Translating gives CASRLAGGRYEQYV.

This clone appeared once. The chain recombines TRBV28 with TRBJ2-5, with unresolved D. The CDR3 runs 13 residues. Germline V gene lookup returns CDR1 MDHEN and CDR2 SYDVKM. V was clipped by 3 bases and J by 1 base, with 6 bases between them. This chain's CDR3 is CASSFYSQETQYF. The CDR3 DNA sequence: TGTGCCAGCAGTTTTTACAGCCAAGAGACCCAGTACTTC. Drawing the rest from reference TRBV28 and TRBJ2-5, the complete variable domain is DVKVTQSSRYLVKRTGEKVFLECVQDMDHENMFWYRQDPGLGLRLIYFSYDVKMKEKGDIPEGYSVSREKKERFSLILESASTNQTSMYLCASSFYSQETQYFGPGTRLLVL.

The chain couples TRBV5-1 to TRBJ2-7; D is possibly TRBD1 (5 bases). Trimming left V 1 base short and J 3 bases short, with 5 bases between. Germline V gene data show CDR1 as SGHRS and CDR2 as YFSETQ. The CDR3 extends over 12 amino acids. CDR3 coding DNA: TGCGCCAGCAGCTTGCAGGGCTACGAGCAGTACTTC. It codes for CASSLQGYEQYF.

The chain carries TRBV6-5 and TRBJ2-1; D remains unclear. This CDR3 is 11 amino acids long. The germline CDR1 and CDR2 sequences are MNHEY and SVGAGI. Between the trimmed V and J ends, which lost 7 bases and 8 bases, there was a span of 9 bases. CDR3 sequence: CASTDSYEQFF. In DNA form, the CDR3 reads TGTGCCAGCACGGATAGCTATGAGCAGTTCTTC.

The rearrangement links TRBV29-1 to TRBJ2-2; TRBD1 is a possible D gene (6 bases). V was shortened by 5 bases and J by 6 bases, with 7 bases between the two germline ends. Germline values: CDR1 SQVTM, CDR2 ANQGSEA. The CDR3 contains 11 residues. The CDR3 region is CSVRTAGELFF. CDR3 DNA sequence: TGCAGCGTTCGGACAGCCGGGGAGCTGTTTTTT.

The rearrangement uses TRBV2 and TRBJ1-2; 7 positions agree with TRBD1. Trimming cost V 6 bases and J 6 bases; bases outside gene matches: 10. Germline V lookup: CDR1 SNHLY, CDR2 FYNNEI. The CDR3 has 14 residues. The CDR3 DNA sequence: TGTGCCAGCAGGAGGGGGCGGTCAAGCGATGGCTACACCTTC. The encoded protein is CASRRGRSSDGYTF.

The chain links TRBV25-1 to TRBJ2-1; 9 bases are shared with TRBD2. Germline assignment: CDR1 MGHDK and CDR2 SYGVNS. The CDR3 extends over 16 amino acids. After removal of 4 bases from V and 9 bases from J, the junction contained 13 bases not matched to a gene. CDR3 sequence reads: CASSGPTSGVPREQFF. The CDR3, as DNA: TGTGCCAGCAGTGGACCGACTAGCGGCGTACCTCGTGAGCAGTTCTTC.

The chain has TRBV7-2 and TRBJ2-7; no reliable D call. Germline V gene data show CDR1 as SGHTA and CDR2 as FQGNSA. This CDR3 comprises 13 residues. Trimming removed 3 bases at V and 10 bases at J, with 16 bases between. This CDR3 reads CASSFQAGSPQYV. The CDR3 nucleotides are TGTGCCAGCAGCTTCCAGGCAGGAAGCCCCCAGTACGTC.

The rearrangement links TRBV6-2 or TRBV6-3 to TRBJ2-7, with D uncertain. Per germline, CDR1 MNHEY and CDR2 SVGEGT. The CDR3 runs 12 residues. Trimming left V 6 bases short and J 2 bases short, with 8 bases between. CDR3 bases: TGTGCCAGCAGCCGCGGCCCCTACGAGCAGTACGTC. It specifies CASSRGPYEQYV.

The rearrangement links TRBV24-1 to TRBJ1-3; D uncertain. V was pared by 3 bases and J by 0 bases, with 14 bases between. Germline assignment: CDR1 KGHDR and CDR2 SFDVKD. The CDR3 is 17 residues long. The CDR3 bases are TGTGCCACCAGTGATCGGTCAAACGTATCCTCTGGAAACACCATATATTTT. The encoded protein is CATSDRSNVSSGNTIYF.

The chain links TRBV5-1 to TRBJ2-1; 12 bases line up with TRBD1. V dropped 5 bases and J dropped 6; count of bases not matched to a gene: 6. The CDR3 sequence is 15 residues long. Germline V lookup: CDR1 SGHRS, CDR2 YFSETQ. CDR3 region: CASRGDRGLFNEQFF. DNA of the CDR3: TGCGCCAGCAGGGGGGACAGGGGGCTATTCAATGAGCAGTTCTTC.

CDR3: CASSSTDGLLNTEAFF. CDR3 nucleotide sequence: TGTGCCAGCAGTTCCACGGACGGACTTCTAAACACTGAAGCTTTCTTT. V gene TRBV28 combines with J gene TRBJ1-1; D uncertain. Germline CDR1 MDHEN, CDR2 SYDVKM. V was pared by 4 bases and J by 2 bases, with 17 bases between. This CDR3 comprises 16 residues.

The genes are TRBV29-1 and TRBJ2-1, with 8 positions matching TRBD2. V shed 4 bases and J 8 bases; nucleotides not matched to a gene: 7. Germline lookup yields CDR1 SQVTM and CDR2 ANQGSEA. CDR3 length: 13 residues. The CDR3 sequence is CSVGAGDADEQFF. The CDR3 DNA follows: TGCAGCGTTGGAGCGGGGGACGCGGATGAGCAGTTCTTC.

V and J are TRBV3-1 (or the pseudogene TRBV3-2) and TRBJ1-1; D is undetermined. V lost 0 bases, J lost 2 bases, and 7 bases lay in between. There are 14 residues in the CDR3. The V gene's germline CDR1 is LGHDT and CDR2 YNNKEL (reference sequence). The CDR3 is CASSQESRNTEAFF. As DNA, the CDR3 is TGTGCCAGCAGCCAAGAATCCAGAAACACTGAAGCTTTCTTT.

This chain links TRBV9 with TRBJ1-1; perhaps TRBD1 as D (5 bases). Trimming took 1 base from V and 1 from J, leaving 8 bases between them. The CDR3 loop spans 14 amino acids. Per the germline V gene, CDR1 is SGDLS and CDR2 is YYNGEE. This chain's CDR3 is CASSVLQENTEAFF. CDR3 nucleotide sequence: TGTGCCAGCAGCGTACTACAGGAGAACACTGAAGCTTTCTTT.

The chain joins TRBV3-1 (or the pseudogene TRBV3-2) to TRBJ2-7; D is unclear. With 0 bases removed from V and 4 bases from J, the gap between germline ends came to 10 bases. Per germline, CDR1 LGHDT and CDR2 YNNKEL (reference sequence). The CDR3 is 14 amino acids. This CDR3 reads CASSQEGSSYEQYV. The CDR3 DNA sequence: TGTGCCAGCAGCCAAGAGGGCAGTTCTTACGAGCAGTACGTC.

The chain links TRBV5-1 to TRBJ2-3, with unresolved D. The length of the CDR3 is 14 residues. V lost 0 bases and J lost 3, with 8 bases in between. CDR1 is SGHRS and CDR2 is YFSETQ in the germline V gene. DNA for the CDR3: TGCGCCAGCAGCTTGGTCAGGTTAACAGATACGCAGTATTTT. Amino acids: CASSLVRLTDTQYF.

The chain employs TRBV11-2 and TRBJ2-3; no reliable D call. The CDR3 covers 14 residues. The V gene lost 0 bases and the J gene lost 2 bases, with 6 bases spanning the gap. The germline CDR1 and CDR2 sequences are SGHAT and FQNNGV. This chain's CDR3 is CASSLDGITDTQYF. The CDR3 DNA follows: TGTGCCAGCAGCTTAGATGGCATCACAGATACGCAGTATTTT. Full variable domain (missing parts from reference TRBV11-2 and TRBJ2-3): EAGVAQSPRYKIIEKRQSVAFWCNPISGHATLYWYQQILGQGPKLLIQFQNNGVVDDSQLPKDRFSAERLKGVDSTLKIQPAKLEDSAVYLCASSLDGITDTQYFGPGTRLTVL.

The V call is TRBV7-8, the J call TRBJ2-2; D call uncertain. This CDR3 comprises 16 residues. V shed 5 bases and J shed 4 bases, with 17 bases lying between them. The germline gives CDR1 SGHVS, CDR2 FQNEAQ. In DNA, the CDR3 is TGTGCCAGCAGCGCACCCTGGCGGATTTCCACCGGGGAGCTGTTTTTT. Amino acids: CASSAPWRISTGELFF.

V and J are TRBV19 and TRBJ1-4, with D maybe TRBD1 (6 bases). Trimming took off 5 bases at V and 5 bases at J, with 15 bases between the two ends. The CDR3 is 15 amino acids. Germline loops: CDR1 LNHDA, CDR2 SQIVND (reference sequence). CDR3 loop: CASSVQGFQNEKLFF. CDR3 in DNA: TGTGCCAGTAGTGTGCAGGGGTTTCAGAATGAAAAACTGTTTTTT.

The rearrangement joins TRBV14 to TRBJ2-7, with D possibly being TRBD1 (5 bases). Germline CDR1 is SGHDN and CDR2 is FVKESK. CDR3 length: 16 residues. V lost 0 bases, J lost 5 bases, and 17 bases lay in between. The CDR3 spells CASSQDSRVGFHEQYF. The CDR3 bases are TGTGCCAGCAGCCAAGATTCCAGGGTTGGGTTCCACGAGCAGTACTTC.

The count of this clone is one. The rearrangement links TRBV6-6 to TRBJ1-5; 8 nucleotides align to TRBD1. The CDR3 is 14 amino acids. Trimming took 6 bases from V and 4 from J; bases not matched to a gene: 5. Germline-derived CDR1 and CDR2 are MNHNY and SVGAGI (reference sequence). CDR3 DNA sequence: TGTGCCAGCAGGGAGGACAGGGCGAATCAGCCCCAGCATTTT. Residues: CASREDRANQPQHF.

CDR3: CASSLSGETQYF. Written as DNA, the CDR3 is TGTGCCAGTAGTTTAAGCGGAGAGACCCAGTACTTC. The V gene is TRBV19, the J gene TRBJ2-5, with a weak D call TRBD2 (5 bases). Per germline, CDR1 LNHDA and CDR2 SQIVND (reference sequence). V gave up 5 bases and J gave up 4 bases, with 8 bases separating them. The CDR3 loop spans 12 amino acids.

V gene TRBV6-5 combines with J gene TRBJ2-2, with D possibly TRBD1 on 7 matching bases. V was cut by 10 bases and J by 3 bases, with 18 bases left in between. The CDR3 spans 15 residues. Per the germline V gene, CDR1 is MNHEY and CDR2 is SVGAGI. This CDR3 is CATFRGASDTGELFF. In DNA, the CDR3 is TGTGCCACCTTCAGGGGGGCCTCGGACACCGGGGAGCTGTTTTTT.